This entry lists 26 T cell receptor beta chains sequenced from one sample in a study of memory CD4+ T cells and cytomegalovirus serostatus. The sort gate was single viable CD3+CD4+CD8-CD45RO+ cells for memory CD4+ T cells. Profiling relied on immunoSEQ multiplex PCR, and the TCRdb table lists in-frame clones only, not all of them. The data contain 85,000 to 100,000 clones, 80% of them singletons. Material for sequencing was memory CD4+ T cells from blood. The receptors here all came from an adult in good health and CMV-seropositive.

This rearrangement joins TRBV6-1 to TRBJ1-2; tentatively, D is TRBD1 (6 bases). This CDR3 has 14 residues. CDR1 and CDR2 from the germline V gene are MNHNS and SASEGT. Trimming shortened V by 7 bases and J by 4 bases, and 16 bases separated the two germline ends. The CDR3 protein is CASNEVGGGYGYTF. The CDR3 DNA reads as TGTGCCAGCAACGAAGTAGGGGGGGGCTATGGCTACACCTTC.

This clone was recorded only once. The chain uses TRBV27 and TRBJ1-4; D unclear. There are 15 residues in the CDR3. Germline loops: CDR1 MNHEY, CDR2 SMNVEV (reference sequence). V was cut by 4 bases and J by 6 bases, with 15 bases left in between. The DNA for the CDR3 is TGTGCCAGCAGTTCTCTTCGGCTGCGGGATGAAAAACTGTTTTTT. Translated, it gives CASSSLRLRDEKLFF.

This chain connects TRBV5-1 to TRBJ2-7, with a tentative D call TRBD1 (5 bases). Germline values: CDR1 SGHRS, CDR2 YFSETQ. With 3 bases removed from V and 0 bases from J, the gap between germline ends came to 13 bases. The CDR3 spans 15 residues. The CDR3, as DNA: TGCGCCAGCAGCTCCGGATTGGGGCCCTCCTACGAGCAGTACTTC. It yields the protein CASSSGLGPSYEQYF.

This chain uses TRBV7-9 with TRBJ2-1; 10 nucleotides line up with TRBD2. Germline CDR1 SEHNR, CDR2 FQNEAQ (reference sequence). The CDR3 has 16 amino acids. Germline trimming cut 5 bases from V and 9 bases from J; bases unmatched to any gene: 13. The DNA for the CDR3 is TGTGCCAGCAGCGCTAGCGGGAGTTACGAGGCCTCTGAGCAGTTCTTC. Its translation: CASSASGSYEASEQFF.

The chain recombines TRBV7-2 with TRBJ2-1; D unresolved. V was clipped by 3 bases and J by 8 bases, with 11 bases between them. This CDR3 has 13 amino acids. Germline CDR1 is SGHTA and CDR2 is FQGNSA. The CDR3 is CASSLEPSYEQFF. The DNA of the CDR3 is TGTGCCAGCAGCTTGGAGCCTAGTTATGAGCAGTTCTTC. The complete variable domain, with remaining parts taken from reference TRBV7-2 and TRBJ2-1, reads GAGVSQSPSNKVTEKGKDVELRCDPISGHTALYWYRQSLGQGLEFLIYFQGNSAPDKSGLPSDRFSAERTGGSVSTLTIQRTQQEDSAVYLCASSLEPSYEQFFGPGTRLTVL.

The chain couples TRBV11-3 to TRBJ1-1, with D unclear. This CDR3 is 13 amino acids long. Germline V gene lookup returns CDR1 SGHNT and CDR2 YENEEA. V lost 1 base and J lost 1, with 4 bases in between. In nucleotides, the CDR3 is TGTGCCAGCAGCTTAGGGGAGAACACTGAAGCTTTCTTT. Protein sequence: CASSLGENTEAFF.

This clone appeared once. The CDR3 here is CASYAQGQVDGANVLTF. CDR3 DNA: TGTGCCAGCTACGCTCAGGGACAGGTGGATGGGGCCAACGTCCTGACTTTC. The gene calls are TRBV28 and TRBJ2-6; 8 positions match TRBD1. The V and J ends lost 8 bases and 3 bases, in that order; junction bases with no gene match: 12. CDR1 and CDR2 from the germline V gene are MDHEN and SYDVKM. This CDR3 has 17 amino acids. Full variable domain (rest looked up from reference TRBV28 and TRBJ2-6): DVKVTQSSRYLVKRTGEKVFLECVQDMDHENMFWYRQDPGLGLRLIYFSYDVKMKEKGDIPEGYSVSREKKERFSLILESASTNQTSMYLCASYAQGQVDGANVLTFGAGSRLTVL.

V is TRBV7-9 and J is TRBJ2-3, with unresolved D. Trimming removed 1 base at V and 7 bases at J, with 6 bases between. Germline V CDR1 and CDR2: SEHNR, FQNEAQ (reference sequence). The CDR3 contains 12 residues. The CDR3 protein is CASSLGRNTQYF. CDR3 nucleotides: TGTGCCAGCAGCTTAGGACGAAATACGCAGTATTTT.

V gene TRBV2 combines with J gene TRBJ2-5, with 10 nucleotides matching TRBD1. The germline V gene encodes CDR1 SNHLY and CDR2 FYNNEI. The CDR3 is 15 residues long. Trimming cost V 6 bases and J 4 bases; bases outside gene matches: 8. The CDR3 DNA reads TGTGCCAGCAGACGGGGACAGGGGCTCCGAGAGACCCAGTACTTC. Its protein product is CASRRGQGLRETQYF.

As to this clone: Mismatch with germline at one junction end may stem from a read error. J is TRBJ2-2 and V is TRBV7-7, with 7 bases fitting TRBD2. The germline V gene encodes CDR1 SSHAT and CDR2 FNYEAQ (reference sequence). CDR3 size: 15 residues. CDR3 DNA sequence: TGTGCTAGCAGCCCCCTGGGGGGGAGCGCCGGGGAGCTGTTTTTT. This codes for CASSPLGGSAGELFF. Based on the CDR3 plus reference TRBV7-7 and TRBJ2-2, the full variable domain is GAGVSQSPRYKVTKRGQDVTLRCDPISSHATLYWYQQALGQGPEFLTYFNYEAQPDKSGLPSDRFSAERPEGSISTLTIQRTEQRDSAMYRCASSPLGGSAGELFFGEGSRLTVL.

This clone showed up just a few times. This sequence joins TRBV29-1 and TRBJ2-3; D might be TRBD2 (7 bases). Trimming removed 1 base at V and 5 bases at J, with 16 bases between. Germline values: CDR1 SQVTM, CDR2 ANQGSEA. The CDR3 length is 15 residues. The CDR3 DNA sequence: TGCAGCGTTGAAGGGGCGGGGGCCCAGCTAGATACGCAGTATTTT. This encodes CSVEGAGAQLDTQYF.

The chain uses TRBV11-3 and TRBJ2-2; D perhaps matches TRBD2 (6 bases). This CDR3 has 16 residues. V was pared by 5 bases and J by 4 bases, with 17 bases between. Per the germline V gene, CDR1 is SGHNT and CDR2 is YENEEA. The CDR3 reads CASSAQGAGITGELFF. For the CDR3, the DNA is TGTGCCAGCAGCGCACAAGGGGCGGGAATCACCGGGGAGCTGTTTTTT. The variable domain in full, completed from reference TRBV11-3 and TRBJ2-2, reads EAGVVQSPRYKIIEKKQPVAFWCNPISGHNTLYWYLQNLGQGPELLIRYENEEAVDDSQLPKDRFSAERLKGVDSTLKIQPAELGDSAVYLCASSAQGAGITGELFFGEGSRLTVL.

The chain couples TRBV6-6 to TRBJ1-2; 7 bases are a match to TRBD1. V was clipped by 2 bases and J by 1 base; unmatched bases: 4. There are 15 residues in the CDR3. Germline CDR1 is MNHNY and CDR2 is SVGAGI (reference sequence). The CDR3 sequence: CASSYTGTDNYGYTF. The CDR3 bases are TGTGCCAGCAGTTACACCGGGACAGATAACTATGGCTACACCTTC.

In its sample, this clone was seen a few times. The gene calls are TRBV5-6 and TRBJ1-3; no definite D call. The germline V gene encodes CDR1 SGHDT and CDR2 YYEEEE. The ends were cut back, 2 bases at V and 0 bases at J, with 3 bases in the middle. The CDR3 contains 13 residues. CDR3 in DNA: TGTGCCAGCAGCTTCAGCTCTGGAAACACCATATATTTT. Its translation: CASSFSSGNTIYF.

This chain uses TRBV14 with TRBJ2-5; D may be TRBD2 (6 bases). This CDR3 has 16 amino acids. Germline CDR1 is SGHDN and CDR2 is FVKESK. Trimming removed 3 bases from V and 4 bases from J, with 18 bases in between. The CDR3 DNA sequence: TGTGCCAGCAGCCAGGTTAGCGGTAACTGGGTAGAGACCCAGTACTTC. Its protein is CASSQVSGNWVETQYF. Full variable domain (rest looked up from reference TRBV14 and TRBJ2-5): EAGVTQFPSHSVIEKGQTVTLRCDPISGHDNLYWYRRVMGKEIKFLLHFVKESKQDESGMPNNRFLAERTGGTYSTLKVQPAELEDSGVYFCASSQVSGNWVETQYFGPGTRLLVL.

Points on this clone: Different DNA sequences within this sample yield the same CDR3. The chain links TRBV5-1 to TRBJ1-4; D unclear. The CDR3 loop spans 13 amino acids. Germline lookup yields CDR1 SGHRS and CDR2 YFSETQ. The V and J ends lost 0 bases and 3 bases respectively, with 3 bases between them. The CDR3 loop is CASSLGSNEKLFF. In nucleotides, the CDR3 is TGCGCCAGCAGCTTGGGATCTAATGAAAAACTGTTTTTT.

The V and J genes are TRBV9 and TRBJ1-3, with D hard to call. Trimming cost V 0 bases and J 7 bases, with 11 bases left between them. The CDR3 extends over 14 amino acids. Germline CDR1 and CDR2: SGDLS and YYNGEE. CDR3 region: CASSVAPLSNTIYF. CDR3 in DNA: TGTGCCAGCAGCGTAGCTCCCCTCTCCAACACCATATATTTT.

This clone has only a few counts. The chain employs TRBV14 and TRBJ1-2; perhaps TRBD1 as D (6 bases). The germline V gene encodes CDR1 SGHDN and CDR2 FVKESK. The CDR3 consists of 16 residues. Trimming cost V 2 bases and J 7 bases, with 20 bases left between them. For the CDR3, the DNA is TGTGCCAGCAGCCAAATGGGAACAGGGAGTGGGTTTGGCTACACCTTC. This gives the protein CASSQMGTGSGFGYTF.

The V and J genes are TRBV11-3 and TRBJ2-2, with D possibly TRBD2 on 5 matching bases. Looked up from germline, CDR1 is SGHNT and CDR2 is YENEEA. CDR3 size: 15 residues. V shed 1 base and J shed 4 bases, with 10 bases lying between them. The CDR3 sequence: CASSLGGLTTGELFF. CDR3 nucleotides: TGTGCCAGCAGCTTAGGAGGGCTCACCACCGGGGAGCTGTTTTTT.

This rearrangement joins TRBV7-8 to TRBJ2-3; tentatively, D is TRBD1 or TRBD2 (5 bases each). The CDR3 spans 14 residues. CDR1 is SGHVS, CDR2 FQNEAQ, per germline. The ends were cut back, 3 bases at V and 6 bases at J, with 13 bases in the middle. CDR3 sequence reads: CASSLGPNGDTQYF. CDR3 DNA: TGTGCCAGCAGCTTGGGACCGAACGGGGATACGCAGTATTTT.

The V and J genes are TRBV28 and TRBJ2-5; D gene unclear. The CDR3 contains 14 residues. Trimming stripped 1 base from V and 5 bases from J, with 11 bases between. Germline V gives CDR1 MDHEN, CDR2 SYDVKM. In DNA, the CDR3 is TGTGCCAGCAGTTTATCGGTGGGGTCCGAGACCCAGTACTTC. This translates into CASSLSVGSETQYF. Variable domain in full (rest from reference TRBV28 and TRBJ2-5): DVKVTQSSRYLVKRTGEKVFLECVQDMDHENMFWYRQDPGLGLRLIYFSYDVKMKEKGDIPEGYSVSREKKERFSLILESASTNQTSMYLCASSLSVGSETQYFGPGTRLLVL.

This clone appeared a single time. CDR3 region: CASSFFGAPETQYF. CDR3 in DNA: TGTGCCAGCAGCTTTTTCGGGGCACCTGAGACCCAGTACTTC. V and J are TRBV5-6 and TRBJ2-5; either TRBD1 or TRBD2 may supply D (5 bases each). CDR1 and CDR2 from the germline V gene are SGHDT and YYEEEE. V gave up 2 bases and J gave up 5 bases, with 13 bases separating them. This CDR3 is 14 amino acids long.

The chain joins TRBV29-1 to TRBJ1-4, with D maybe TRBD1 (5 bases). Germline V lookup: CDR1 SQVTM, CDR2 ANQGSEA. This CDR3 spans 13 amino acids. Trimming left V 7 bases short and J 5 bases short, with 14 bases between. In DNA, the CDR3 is TGCAGCGCCCGTGAAGGGGCCAATGAAAAACTGTTTTTT. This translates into CSAREGANEKLFF.

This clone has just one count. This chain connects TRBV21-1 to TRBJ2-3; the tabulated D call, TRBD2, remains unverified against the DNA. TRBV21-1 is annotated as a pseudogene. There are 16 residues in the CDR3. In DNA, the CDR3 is TGTGCCAGCAACCCCCTCGGGACTAGCGGGAGAGATACGCAGTATTTT. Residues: CASNPLGTSGRDTQYF.

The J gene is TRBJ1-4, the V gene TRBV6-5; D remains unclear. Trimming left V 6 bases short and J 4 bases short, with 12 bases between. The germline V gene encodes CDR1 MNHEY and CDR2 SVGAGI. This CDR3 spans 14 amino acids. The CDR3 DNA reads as TGTGCCAGCAGGATAGGGTTGAGTAATGAAAAACTGTTTTTT. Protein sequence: CASRIGLSNEKLFF.

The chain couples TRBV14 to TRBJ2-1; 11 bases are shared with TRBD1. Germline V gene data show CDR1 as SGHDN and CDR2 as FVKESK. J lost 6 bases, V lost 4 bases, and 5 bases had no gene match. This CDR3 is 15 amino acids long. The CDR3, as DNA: TGTGCCAGCAGCCCTTGGACAGGGGGCCTCAATGAGCAGTTCTTC. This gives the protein CASSPWTGGLNEQFF.